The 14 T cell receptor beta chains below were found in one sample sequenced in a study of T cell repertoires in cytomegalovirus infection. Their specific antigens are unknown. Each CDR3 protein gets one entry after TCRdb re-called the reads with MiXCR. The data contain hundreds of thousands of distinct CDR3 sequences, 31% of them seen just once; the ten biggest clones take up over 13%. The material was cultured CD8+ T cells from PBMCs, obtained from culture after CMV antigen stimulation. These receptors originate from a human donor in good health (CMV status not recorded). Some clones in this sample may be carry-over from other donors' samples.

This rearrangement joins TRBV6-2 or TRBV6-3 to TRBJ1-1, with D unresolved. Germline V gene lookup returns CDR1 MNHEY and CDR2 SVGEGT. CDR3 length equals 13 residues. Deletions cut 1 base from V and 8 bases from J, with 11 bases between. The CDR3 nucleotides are TGTGCCAGCAGTTACTTGGACCAGAAGGAAGCTTTCTTT. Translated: CASSYLDQKEAFF.

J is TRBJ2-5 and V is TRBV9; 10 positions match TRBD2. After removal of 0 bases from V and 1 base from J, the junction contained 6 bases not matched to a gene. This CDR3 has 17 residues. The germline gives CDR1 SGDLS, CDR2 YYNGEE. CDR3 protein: CASSVGGLAGVQETQYF. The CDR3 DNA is TGTGCCAGCAGCGTAGGCGGTCTAGCGGGGGTCCAAGAGACCCAGTACTTC.

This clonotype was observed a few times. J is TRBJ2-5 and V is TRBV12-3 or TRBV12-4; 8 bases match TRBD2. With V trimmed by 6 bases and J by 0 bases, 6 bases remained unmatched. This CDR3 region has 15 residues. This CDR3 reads CASSLRGGNQETQYF. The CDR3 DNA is TGTGCCAGCAGCCTCCGGGGGGGCAACCAAGAGACCCAGTACTTC.

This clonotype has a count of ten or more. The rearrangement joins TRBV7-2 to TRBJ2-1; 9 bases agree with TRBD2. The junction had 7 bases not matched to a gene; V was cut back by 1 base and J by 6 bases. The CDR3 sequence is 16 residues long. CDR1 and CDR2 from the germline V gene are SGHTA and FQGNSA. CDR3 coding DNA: TGTGCCAGCAGCTTAGGGGGCTCTAGCGGGGTCAATGAGCAGTTCTTC. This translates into CASSLGGSSGVNEQFF.

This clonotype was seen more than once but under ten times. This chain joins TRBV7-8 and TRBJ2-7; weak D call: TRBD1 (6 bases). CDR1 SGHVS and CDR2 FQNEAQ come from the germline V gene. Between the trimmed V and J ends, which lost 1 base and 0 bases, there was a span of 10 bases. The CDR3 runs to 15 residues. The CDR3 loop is CASSLVQGSSYEQYV. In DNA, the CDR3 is TGTGCCAGCAGCTTAGTACAGGGCAGCTCCTACGAGCAGTACGTC.

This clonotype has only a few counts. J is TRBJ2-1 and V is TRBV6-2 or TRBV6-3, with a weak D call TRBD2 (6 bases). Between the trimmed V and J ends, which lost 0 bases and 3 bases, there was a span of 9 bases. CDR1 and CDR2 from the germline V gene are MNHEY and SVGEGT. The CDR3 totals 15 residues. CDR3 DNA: TGTGCCAGCAGTTACTCTGCGGGGTTCTACAATGAGCAGTTCTTC. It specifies CASSYSAGFYNEQFF.

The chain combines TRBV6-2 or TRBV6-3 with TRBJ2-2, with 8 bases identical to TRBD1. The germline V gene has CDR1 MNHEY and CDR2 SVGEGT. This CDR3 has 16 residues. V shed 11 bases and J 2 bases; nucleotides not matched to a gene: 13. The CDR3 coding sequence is TGTGCCGCCACGGACAGGGCCCACCTTAACACCGGGGAGCTGTTTTTT. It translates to CAATDRAHLNTGELFF.

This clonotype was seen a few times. CDR3 nucleotide sequence: TGTGCCAGCAGTAGCAGGTGGGGGAACACTGAAGCTTTCTTT. Its translation: CASSSRWGNTEAFF. The chain recombines TRBV28 with TRBJ1-1; no firm D call. V lost 5 bases and J 1 base, leaving 11 bases between the germline ends. Looked up from germline, CDR1 is MDHEN and CDR2 is SYDVKM. CDR3 length equals 14 residues. The complete variable domain, with remaining parts taken from reference TRBV28 and TRBJ1-1, reads DVKVTQSSRYLVKRTGEKVFLECVQDMDHENMFWYRQDPGLGLRLIYFSYDVKMKEKGDIPEGYSVSREKKERFSLILESASTNQTSMYLCASSSRWGNTEAFFGQGTRLTVV.

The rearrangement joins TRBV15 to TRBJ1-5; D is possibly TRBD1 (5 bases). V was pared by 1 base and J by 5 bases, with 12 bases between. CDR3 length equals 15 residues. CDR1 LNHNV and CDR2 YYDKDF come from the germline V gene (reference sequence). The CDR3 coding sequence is TGTGCCACCAGCAGAGCACCAACAGGCGATCAGCCCCAGCATTTT. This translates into CATSRAPTGDQPQHF.

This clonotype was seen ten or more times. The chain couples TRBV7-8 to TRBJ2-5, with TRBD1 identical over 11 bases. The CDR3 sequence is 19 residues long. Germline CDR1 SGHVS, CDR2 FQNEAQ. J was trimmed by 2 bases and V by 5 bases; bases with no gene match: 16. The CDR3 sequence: CASSALPGQGVDWQETQYF. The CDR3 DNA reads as TGTGCCAGCAGCGCTTTACCGGGACAGGGGGTTGATTGGCAAGAGACCCAGTACTTC. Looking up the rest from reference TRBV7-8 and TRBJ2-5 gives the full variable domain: GAGVSQSPRYKVAKRGQDVALRCDPISGHVSLFWYQQALGQGPEFLTYFQNEAQLDKSGLPSDRFFAERPEGSVSTLKIQRTQQEDSAVYLCASSALPGQGVDWQETQYFGPGTRLLVL.

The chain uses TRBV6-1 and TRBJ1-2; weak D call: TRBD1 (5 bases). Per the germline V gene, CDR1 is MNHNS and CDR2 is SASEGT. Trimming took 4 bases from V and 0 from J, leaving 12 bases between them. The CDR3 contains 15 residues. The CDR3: CASSVNRFSNYGYTF. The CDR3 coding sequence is TGTGCCAGCAGTGTAAACAGGTTCTCTAACTATGGCTACACCTTC.

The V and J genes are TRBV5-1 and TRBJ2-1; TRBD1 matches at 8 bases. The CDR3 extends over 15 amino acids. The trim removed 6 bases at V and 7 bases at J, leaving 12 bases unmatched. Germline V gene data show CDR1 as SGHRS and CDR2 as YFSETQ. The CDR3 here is CASNNRDRGRNEQFF. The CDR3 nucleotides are TGCGCCAGCAACAATCGAGACAGGGGAAGGAATGAGCAGTTCTTC.

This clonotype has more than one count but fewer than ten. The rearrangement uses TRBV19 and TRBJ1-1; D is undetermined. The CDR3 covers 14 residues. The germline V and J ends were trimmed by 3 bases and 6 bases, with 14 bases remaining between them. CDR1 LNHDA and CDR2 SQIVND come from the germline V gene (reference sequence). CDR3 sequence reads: CASSIRAEGAEAFF. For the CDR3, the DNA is TGTGCCAGTAGTATTAGGGCGGAGGGCGCTGAAGCTTTCTTT.

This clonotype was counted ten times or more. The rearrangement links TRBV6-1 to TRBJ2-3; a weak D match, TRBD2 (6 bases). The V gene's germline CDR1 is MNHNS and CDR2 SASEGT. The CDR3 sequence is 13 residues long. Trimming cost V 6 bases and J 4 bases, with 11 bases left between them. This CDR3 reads CASSHWGADTQYF. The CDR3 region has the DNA TGTGCCAGCAGCCACTGGGGGGCAGATACGCAGTATTTT.